These T cell receptor beta chains were read from a single sample in a study of T cells in tuberculosis. Repertoires were generated with immunoSEQ multiplex PCR, while TCRdb's copy carries only in-frame clones and drops some. In the table there are 50,000 to 65,000 clones, roughly 88% of which are singletons. Source material: CD1b-GMM tetramer-negative cells sorted from PBMCs. The receptors here all came from an adult woman with latent tuberculosis. The CDR3 runs from the conserved cysteine through the conserved F or W. D genes are given only for firm matches. Clone size appears in some rows only: once, few, many, or a class for an expanded clone.

TGCGCCAGCAGATACCGGGCCCCAGGAGGGACAGATACGCAGTATTTT	CASRYRAPGGTDTQYF	once	TRBJ2-3	TRBV5-1	.
TGTGCCAGCAGACTCGAGACAGGGCTGAACACTGAAGCTTTCTTT	CASRLETGLNTEAFF	few	TRBJ1-1	TRBV2	TRBD1
TGTGCCAGCAGTTTCCGAGGGCGTGAAAAACTGTTTTTT	CASSFRGREKLFF	.	TRBJ1-4	TRBV27	.
TGTGCCAGCAGCTTAGGTCCAACGGGAAATTCACCCCTCCACTTT	CASSLGPTGNSPLHF	.	TRBJ1-6	TRBV7-2	.
TGTGCCAGCAGTTTAAAGGGGCCGATGCCCCTCCACTTT	CASSLKGPMPLHF	.	TRBJ1-6	TRBV28	.
TGTGCCATCAGTAGCAGGGGAGGGGACACTGAAGCTTTCTTT	CAISSRGGDTEAFF	.	TRBJ1-1	TRBV10-3	.
TGTGCCAGCAGTTCCTGGGGGGGACTAGCGGGAGAAGAGCAGTTCTTC	CASSSWGGLAGEEQFF	.	TRBJ2-1	TRBV6-5	TRBD2
TGTGCCAGCAGCTTTGGGGAGTCTGGGGCCAACGTCCTGACTTTC	CASSFGESGANVLTF	.	TRBJ2-6	TRBV7-3	.
TGTGCCAGCAGCTTAGGACAGGGGCTTAACTATGGCTACACCTTC	CASSLGQGLNYGYTF	.	TRBJ1-2	TRBV5-4	TRBD1
TGTGCCAGCAGCTTAACAGGGTTTAATGAAAAACTGTTTTTT	CASSLTGFNEKLFF	.	TRBJ1-4	TRBV11-2	.
TGTGCCAGCAGCCAAGAAGGGGGGGAAGTTTACAATGAGCAGTTCTTC	CASSQEGGEVYNEQFF	.	TRBJ2-1	TRBV4-2	.
TGTGCCAGCAGTGAGTCGGGTAGTGTCAATCAGCCCCAGCATTTT	CASSESGSVNQPQHF	.	TRBJ1-5	TRBV6-1	.
TGTGCCAGCAGGCCAGGGAGGTACGAGCAGTACTTC	CASRPGRYEQYF	.	TRBJ2-7	TRBV28	.
TGTGCCAGTAGTCCGTGGCACGATGGCTACGAGCAGTACTTC	CASSPWHDGYEQYF	.	TRBJ2-7	TRBV19	.
TGTGCCCCCCACCCGCCAGGGGGCGCGGGTGGCTACACCTTC	CAPHPPGGAGGYTF	.	TRBJ1-2	TRBV27	TRBD1
TGTGCCAGCAGCCCCTTCACAGGGATTAGCGAGCAGTACTTC	CASSPFTGISEQYF	.	TRBJ2-7	TRBV14	.
TGTGCCAGCAGCTCGGGGTGGGAGACCCAGTACTTC	CASSSGWETQYF	.	TRBJ2-5	TRBV11-3	.
TGTGCCAGCACCGGCGGGTGGCCCTACACCGGGGAGCTGTTTTTT	CASTGGWPYTGELFF	few	TRBJ2-2	TRBV6-5	.
TGTGCCAGCAGCCAGACTGGTACCGGGGAGCTGTTTTTT	CASSQTGTGELFF	.	TRBJ2-2	TRBV7-3	.
TGTGCCAGCAGCTTAATCACCCCCAGGGCCGGAAACACCATATATTTT	CASSLITPRAGNTIYF	.	TRBJ1-3	TRBV11-2	.
TGTGCCAGCTCACCAACTGCCTACGAGCAGTACTTC	CASSPTAYEQYF	.	TRBJ2-7	TRBV18	.
TGTGCCAGCAGCTTAGCGGAGACCCCTGGCTACACCTTC	CASSLAETPGYTF	.	TRBJ1-2	TRBV7-9	.
TGCGCCAGCAGCTCCGGCGGTCTCCCTCCCGGCGAGCAGTACTTC	CASSSGGLPPGEQYF	.	TRBJ2-7	TRBV5-1	.
TGCGCCAGCAGCTTGACAGATTACAATGAGCAGTTCTTC	CASSLTDYNEQFF	.	TRBJ2-1	TRBV5-1	.
TGTGCCACCAGCCAGACAGGGGGGACAACTAATGAAAAACTGTTTTTT	CATSQTGGTTNEKLFF	.	TRBJ1-4	TRBV15	TRBD1
TGTGCCAGCAGTGAAGTAGGGACTAGCGGTTACAATGAGCAGTTCTTC	CASSEVGTSGYNEQFF	.	TRBJ2-1	TRBV6-4	TRBD2